This record concerns one TCR beta chain sequence. This record belongs to a study of blood T cell repertoires in COVID-19. Recruitment covered some 25 US areas and drew participants whose ages spanned 18 to 89 years. Participant-reported clinical history was the basis for cohort assignment. Those designated as exposed participants met a COVID-19 case within 2 weeks before study entry. The CDR3 runs to 17 residues. The V gene end was trimmed by 5 bases and the J gene end by 2 bases; junction bases not matched to a gene: 12. In germline, CDR1 is SGHAT, CDR2 FQNNGV. Per the original methods: The assay estimated nucleated cells by amplifying reference gene primers. Clones were sequenced by immunoSEQ multiplex PCR, and TCRdb holds only the in-frame ones, with some missing. That table furnishes V, J and clone size, whereas the DNA furnished D and trimming. Of some 270,000 clones in the sample, 88% were seen once.

The sequenced sample was PBMCs or T cells enriched from blood (not recorded which). V usage is TRBV11-2 and J usage is TRBJ2-7; 10 nucleotides agree with TRBD2. This TCR was recovered from a woman aged 40 to 50 who had been exposed to COVID-19. DNA for the CDR3: TGTGCCAGCAGCCCGGAGCGGGGGGGCCTATTGCCCTACGAGCAGTACTTC. Translated, it gives CASSPERGGLLPYEQYF.